Shown below are 12 T cell receptor beta chains from a single sample sequenced in a study of T cell changes during pregnancy in multiple sclerosis. Libraries were prepared by immunoSEQ multiplex PCR; TCRdb keeps only in-frame clonotypes and omits some of them. The table lists about 49,000 clones, roughly 92% of them singletons. Sequenced here: CD8+ T cells from peripheral blood mononuclear cells, sampled before pregnancy. These receptors all come from a female donor with multiple sclerosis, enrolled in a pregnancy study.

The V gene is TRBV30, the J gene TRBJ1-1; perhaps TRBD1 as D (5 bases). CDR3 length: 13 residues. The germline V gene has CDR1 GTSNPN and CDR2 SVGIG (reference sequence). Deletions cut 1 base from V and 4 bases from J, with 10 bases between. The CDR3 loop reads CAWSAGGGTEAFF. The DNA for the CDR3 is TGTGCCTGGAGTGCGGGGGGAGGCACTGAAGCTTTCTTT.

This clone has just one count. The CDR3 sequence: CASSTQGNQPQHF. The DNA of the CDR3 is TGTGCCAGCAGCACACAGGGGAATCAGCCCCAGCATTTT. The chain couples TRBV28 to TRBJ1-5, with 7 bases fitting TRBD1. Germline V gives CDR1 MDHEN, CDR2 SYDVKM. The V and J ends lost 6 bases and 4 bases, in that order; junction bases with no gene match: 3. This CDR3 has 13 amino acids.

The chain joins TRBV19 to TRBJ1-5; 8 positions match TRBD1. Germline values: CDR1 LNHDA, CDR2 SQIVND (reference sequence). This CDR3 is built from 15 residues. J lost 9 bases, V lost 4 bases, and 11 bases had no gene match. This CDR3 is CASSTPAGGHGPQHF. CDR3 coding DNA: TGTGCCAGTAGTACCCCTGCAGGGGGCCACGGGCCCCAGCATTTT.

The rearrangement links TRBV6-4 to TRBJ1-5; D gene ambiguous. V was trimmed by 4 bases and J by 4 bases, leaving 8 bases between them. Looked up from germline, CDR1 is MRHNA and CDR2 is SNTAGT. The CDR3 is 13 residues long. The CDR3 loop is CASSAGLNQPQHF. The DNA for the CDR3 is TGTGCCAGCAGTGCCGGGTTAAATCAGCCCCAGCATTTT.

This chain connects TRBV27 to TRBJ1-5; 7 bases align to TRBD1. The CDR3 spans 12 residues. Trimming cost V 9 bases and J 7 bases; bases outside gene matches: 6. Germline loops: CDR1 MNHEY, CDR2 SMNVEV (reference sequence). In DNA, the CDR3 is TGTGCCAGTTCCGACAGGGCCCAGCCCCAGCATTTT. Translation gives CASSDRAQPQHF.

This clone came up many times. The chain is built from TRBV4-2 and TRBJ2-6, with D hard to call. V was cut by 1 base and J by 0 bases, with 10 bases left in between. The CDR3 runs to 17 residues. CDR1 and CDR2 from the germline V gene are LGHNA and YNFKEQ. Here the CDR3 DNA reads TGTGCCAGCAGCCAAGGGAGTTCTAGCTCTGGGGCCAACGTCCTGACTTTC. It yields the protein CASSQGSSSSGANVLTF.

The chain uses TRBV28 and TRBJ1-1, with 10 bases that match TRBD1. This CDR3 comprises 17 residues. V gave up 3 bases and J gave up 0 bases; unmatched junction bases: 7. Germline values: CDR1 MDHEN, CDR2 SYDVKM. The CDR3, as DNA: TGTGCCAGCAGTTTTTCCCGACAGGGGGCTATGAACACTGAAGCTTTCTTT. Translation gives CASSFSRQGAMNTEAFF.

The CDR3 DNA reads TGTGCCAGCAGCTTCAGGGTGAACACTGAAGCTTTCTTT. Translating gives CASSFRVNTEAFF. The genes are TRBV5-6 and TRBJ1-1, with D possibly being TRBD1 (5 bases). This CDR3 has 13 amino acids. Trimming removed 2 bases at V and 0 bases at J, with 5 bases between. Germline V gene sequence: CDR1 SGHDT, CDR2 YYEEEE.

The gene calls are TRBV9 and TRBJ2-5; D is possibly TRBD2 (6 bases). The V gene's germline CDR1 is SGDLS and CDR2 YYNGEE. The CDR3 runs 14 residues. With 3 bases removed from V and 4 bases from J, the gap between germline ends came to 13 bases. The CDR3 spells CASSAGAWAETQYF. CDR3 coding DNA: TGTGCCAGCAGCGCGGGAGCCTGGGCAGAGACCCAGTACTTC.

The chain is built from TRBV6-1 and TRBJ2-1; D call uncertain. The V gene lost 7 bases and the J gene lost 3 bases, with 4 bases spanning the gap. The germline CDR1 and CDR2 sequences are MNHNS and SASEGT. This CDR3 is built from 11 residues. CDR3 loop: CASMYYNEQFF. CDR3 in DNA: TGTGCCAGCATGTACTACAATGAGCAGTTCTTC.

V and J are TRBV7-9 and TRBJ2-1; TRBD1 aligns across 7 bases. V lost 6 bases and J lost 5; bases outside the gene matches: 10. Germline CDR1 and CDR2: SEHNR and FQNEAQ (reference sequence). The length of the CDR3 is 15 residues. The DNA for the CDR3 is TGTGCCAGCAGTCTCTCCGGGACAGTAAACAATGAGCAGTTCTTC. It translates to CASSLSGTVNNEQFF.

The rearrangement uses TRBV7-3 and TRBJ2-1; 9 bases line up with TRBD2. Germline CDR1 is SGHTA and CDR2 is FQGTGA. Germline trimming cut 0 bases from V and 7 bases from J; bases unmatched to any gene: 4. The CDR3 is 15 amino acids. CDR3 amino acids: CASSLTGGRANEQFF. As DNA, the CDR3 is TGTGCCAGCAGCTTAACTGGCGGGAGGGCTAATGAGCAGTTCTTC.